Below are 19 T cell receptor beta chains sequenced from a single sample in a study of shared clonotypes between healthy human individuals. Some clones are missing from TCRdb's copy, which holds only in-frame ones; the method was immunoSEQ multiplex PCR. The table lists approximately 710,000 clones, around 91% of them singletons. Sequenced input: memory CD8+ T cells from PBMCs. The subset denotes: CD45RO+ cells pooled with CCR7-negative TemRA cells. These receptors were collected from a man between 18 and 35 years old in good health. Some clones in this sample may be carry-over from other donors' samples.

A word on this clone: A far larger clone is off by one base, so a read error is likely. Other DNA sequences in the sample encode the same CDR3. The V and J genes are TRBV6-1 and TRBJ2-7; D might be TRBD1 (5 bases). The CDR3 runs 15 residues. Germline V gene lookup returns CDR1 MNHNS and CDR2 SASEGT. Between the trimmed V and J ends, which lost 5 bases and 5 bases, there was a span of 19 bases. CDR3 loop: CASSLGAISYDEQYF. CDR3 nucleotides: TGTGCCAGCAGTTTAGGGGCCATTTCCTACGACGAGCAGTACTTC.

The chain is built from TRBV6-4 and TRBJ2-7; TRBD2 matches at 10 bases. J gave up 5 bases and V 7 bases, and 5 bases lay outside the gene matches. The CDR3 consists of 13 residues. CDR1 is MRHNA, CDR2 SNTAGT, per germline. CDR3 amino acids: CASKSGRANEQYF. CDR3 in DNA: TGTGCCAGCAAGAGCGGGAGGGCCAACGAGCAGTACTTC.

V and J are TRBV28 and TRBJ1-2; 8 bases line up with TRBD1. This CDR3 is 14 amino acids long. The germline gives CDR1 MDHEN, CDR2 SYDVKM. Trimming at V came to 4 bases and at J to 5 bases, leaving 6 bases not matched to a gene. The DNA for the CDR3 is TGTGCCAGCAGTTCGACGCAGGGGGCGTATGGCTACACCTTC. Its translation: CASSSTQGAYGYTF.

This chain links TRBV15 with TRBJ1-1; D remains unclear. This CDR3 has 14 residues. The V gene's germline CDR1 is LNHNV and CDR2 YYDKDF (reference sequence). The V gene lost 1 base and the J gene lost 3 bases, with 9 bases spanning the gap. The CDR3 loop is CATSRAMGYTEAFF. CDR3 in DNA: TGTGCCACCAGCAGAGCCATGGGGTACACTGAAGCTTTCTTT.

The rearrangement uses TRBV2 and TRBJ1-2; D perhaps matches TRBD1 (6 bases). Looked up from germline, CDR1 is SNHLY and CDR2 is FYNNEI. CDR3 length equals 15 residues. V lost 6 bases to trimming and J lost 4 bases, with 18 bases between them. In DNA, the CDR3 is TGTGCCAGCAGCCCGGGACAACCCTGGACCTATGGCTACACCTTC. Its protein product is CASSPGQPWTYGYTF.

DNA for the CDR3: TGTGCCACCAGCAGAGATGGACAGGGATTAGAGAAACTGTTTTTT. Residues: CATSRDGQGLEKLFF. The chain carries TRBV15 and TRBJ1-4; 8 bases align to TRBD1. Germline V gives CDR1 LNHNV, CDR2 YYDKDF (reference sequence). This CDR3 contains 15 residues. V lost 0 bases, J lost 11 bases, and 8 bases stayed unmatched.

The V call is TRBV7-9, the J call TRBJ2-7; TRBD2 is a possible D gene (6 bases). Germline assignment: CDR1 SEHNR and CDR2 FQNEAQ (reference sequence). This CDR3 comprises 15 residues. Trimming removed 7 bases from V and 0 bases from J, with 16 bases in between. CDR3 region: CASKPPGGPSYEQYF. The CDR3 DNA follows: TGTGCCAGCAAACCTCCCGGGGGACCCTCCTACGAGCAGTACTTC.

The genes are TRBV10-3 and TRBJ2-3, with TRBD1 matching over 8 bases. Germline CDR1 reads ENHRY; CDR2 reads SYGVKD. The CDR3 runs 17 residues. V lost 6 bases to trimming and J lost 3 bases; unmatched junction nucleotides: 14. The CDR3, as DNA: TGTGCCATCAGGATGGACAGGGATCGGGGAAAGACAGATACGCAGTATTTT. The encoded protein is CAIRMDRDRGKTDTQYF.

CDR3 loop: CASSLRGAKETQYF. The CDR3, as DNA: TGTGCCAGCAGCCTCCGAGGGGCGAAAGAGACCCAGTACTTC. The rearrangement joins TRBV9 to TRBJ2-5; either TRBD1 or TRBD2 may supply D (5 bases each). Germline V CDR1 and CDR2: SGDLS, YYNGEE. With 4 bases removed from V and 3 bases from J, the gap between germline ends came to 13 bases. The CDR3 extends over 14 amino acids.

This chain uses TRBV7-9 with TRBJ1-2; tentative D call: TRBD1 (6 bases). This CDR3 is built from 11 residues. V gave up 9 bases and J gave up 6 bases, with 11 bases separating them. The germline CDR1 and CDR2 sequences are SEHNR and FQNEAQ (reference sequence). The CDR3 region is CARGTPDGYTF. The DNA of the CDR3 is TGTGCCAGAGGGACACCCGATGGCTACACCTTC. The variable domain in full, completed from reference TRBV7-9 and TRBJ1-2, reads DTGVSQNPRHKITKRGQNVTFRCDPISEHNRLYWYRQTLGQGPEFLTYFQNEAQLEKSRLLSDRFSAERPKGSFSTLEIQRTEQGDSAMYLCARGTPDGYTFGSGTRLTVV.

The rearrangement joins TRBV7-6 to TRBJ2-1, with D uncertain. This CDR3 is 15 amino acids long. Germline values: CDR1 SGHVS, CDR2 FNYEAQ. V was pared by 0 bases and J by 8 bases, with 14 bases between. The CDR3 coding sequence is TGTGCCAGCAGCTTAGCGCCGGGCCCGCCGGATGAGCAGTTCTTC. Protein: CASSLAPGPPDEQFF.

The chain joins TRBV27 to TRBJ1-4; a possible D gene is TRBD1 (5 bases). The CDR3 sequence is 15 residues long. V was pared by 8 bases and J by 0 bases, with 13 bases between. The V gene's germline CDR1 is MNHEY and CDR2 SMNVEV (reference sequence). The CDR3, as DNA: TGTGCCAGCGGGACTCACGGTCCAACTAATGAAAAACTGTTTTTT. Translated: CASGTHGPTNEKLFF. The whole variable domain, remainder taken from reference TRBV27 and TRBJ1-4, is EAQVTQNPRYLITVTGKKLTVTCSQNMNHEYMSWYRQDPGLGLRQIYYSMNVEVTDKGDVPEGYKVSRKEKRNFPLILESPSPNQTSLYFCASGTHGPTNEKLFFGSGTQLSVL.

The rearrangement links TRBV11-2 to TRBJ2-7, with 7 bases identical to TRBD2. This CDR3 contains 15 residues. The germline CDR1 and CDR2 sequences are SGHAT and FQNNGV. Germline trimming cut 0 bases from V and 3 bases from J; bases unmatched to any gene: 5. Here the CDR3 DNA reads TGTGCCAGCAGCTTAGACCCGGGACTATACTACGAGCAGTACTTC. It encodes CASSLDPGLYYEQYF.

The J gene is TRBJ2-7, the V gene TRBV27, with 10 bases matching TRBD1. J was trimmed by 3 bases and V by 5 bases; bases with no gene match: 7. Germline loops: CDR1 MNHEY, CDR2 SMNVEV (reference sequence). The CDR3 loop spans 15 amino acids. The CDR3 region has the DNA TGTGCCAGCAGTGCCTCGGGACAGGGGTTCTACGAGCAGTACTTC. Its translation is CASSASGQGFYEQYF.

This clone was seen once. The gene calls are TRBV5-8 and TRBJ2-5; D perhaps matches TRBD1 (7 bases). Germline V gene lookup returns CDR1 SGHTS and CDR2 YDEGEE. CDR3 length: 16 residues. Trimming took 6 bases from V and 4 from J, leaving 22 bases between them. The CDR3 spells CASILRQGGVSETQYF. The CDR3 coding sequence is TGTGCCAGCATCCTTCGACAGGGAGGAGTATCAGAGACCCAGTACTTC.

The rearrangement uses TRBV7-3 and TRBJ2-7; 7 positions match TRBD2. Germline trimming cut 1 base from V and 5 bases from J; bases unmatched to any gene: 8. In germline, CDR1 is SGHTA, CDR2 FQGTGA. The CDR3 contains 15 residues. In DNA form, the CDR3 reads TGTGCCAGCAGCTTAATCGCGGCGGGAGCCCACGAGCAGTACTTC. Translation: CASSLIAAGAHEQYF.

The rearrangement links TRBV25-1 to TRBJ2-7, with 9 bases lining up with TRBD1. From germline, CDR1 is MGHDK and CDR2 SYGVNS. The CDR3 contains 15 residues. V lost 8 bases and J lost 3; bases outside the gene matches: 11. CDR3 sequence: CASLRTGDSFYEQYF. The CDR3 coding sequence is TGTGCCAGCCTCCGGACAGGGGACTCCTTCTACGAGCAGTACTTC.

The V call is TRBV2, the J call TRBJ1-2; 11 nucleotides agree with TRBD1. CDR1 is SNHLY and CDR2 is FYNNEI in the germline V gene. This CDR3 has 15 amino acids. The J segment lost 7 bases and the V segment lost 4 bases, leaving 8 bases of the junction unmatched. The CDR3 here is CASSGPGQGALGYTF. CDR3 nucleotide sequence: TGTGCCAGCAGTGGCCCCGGACAGGGGGCACTTGGCTACACCTTC.

The chain has TRBV11-2 and TRBJ1-3; 7 nucleotides line up with TRBD1. Germline V gene lookup returns CDR1 SGHAT and CDR2 FQNNGV. The ends lost 2 bases at V and 0 bases at J; junction bases unmatched: 7. This CDR3 has 17 residues. DNA for the CDR3: TGTGCCAGCAGCTTACCAGGACAGGCTCGCTCTGGAAACACCATATATTTT. Its translation: CASSLPGQARSGNTIYF.